This TCR beta chain was captured by sequencing in a study of technical replicates of blood from a handful of donors. Profiling relied on immunoSEQ multiplex PCR, and the TCRdb table lists in-frame clones only, not all of them. Of about 15,000 clones in the sample, more than 80% were seen once. Germline-derived CDR1 and CDR2 are SEHNR and FQNEAQ (reference sequence). The length of the CDR3 is 16 residues. J gave up 4 bases and V 5 bases, and 8 bases lay outside the gene matches. The chain recombines TRBV7-9 with TRBJ2-3; the match to TRBD2 covers 11 bases. Input material: PBMCs. The sequence was collected from a human donor in good health. This CDR3 reads CASSARLAGFPDTQYF. In nucleotides, the CDR3 is TGTGCCAGCAGCGCCAGACTAGCGGGATTTCCAGATACGCAGTATTTT. Supplemented by reference TRBV7-9 and TRBJ2-3, the full variable domain reads DTGVSQNPRHKITKRGQNVTFRCDPISEHNRLYWYRQTLGQGPEFLTYFQNEAQLEKSRLLSDRFSAERPKGSFSTLEIQRTEQGDSAMYLCASSARLAGFPDTQYFGPGTRLTVL.